A single sample gave rise to the 19 T cell receptor beta chains below, sequenced in a study of T-cell reconstitution after alpha-beta-depleted transplantation in children. The TCRbeta library was prepared with unique molecular identifiers. TCRdb itself ran the PCR reads through MiXCR, one entry per CDR3 protein. Among about 610,000 distinct CDR3 sequences listed, over 9.5% were seen once. This specimen was PBMCs from the stem cell graft donor, taken from the stem cell graft. The source is a human donor who donated a stem cell graft to a child with acute myeloid leukemia.

This clonotype turned up a few times. The CDR3 is CRADWGNEKLFF. The CDR3 DNA is TGCAGGGCCGATTGGGGAAATGAAAAACTGTTTTTT. This rearrangement joins TRBV20-1 to TRBJ1-4; D is unresolved. Germline V gene sequence: CDR1 DFQATT, CDR2 SNEGSKA (reference sequence). CDR3 length: 12 amino acids.

This clonotype came up many times. This chain connects TRBV20-1 to TRBJ2-3; a weak D match, TRBD1 (5 bases). Germline lookup yields CDR1 DFQATT and CDR2 SNEGSKA (reference sequence). The CDR3 spans 11 residues. The germline V and J ends were trimmed by 5 bases and 2 bases, with 5 bases remaining between them. CDR3: CSAGHTDTQYF. The CDR3 DNA is TGCAGTGCTGGACACACAGATACGCAGTATTTT.

This clonotype was counted at least ten times. This chain uses TRBV5-8 with TRBJ1-5; maybe TRBD1 (5 bases). Trimming took 4 bases from V and 6 from J, leaving 14 bases between them. The germline CDR1 and CDR2 sequences are SGHTS and YDEGEE. The CDR3 extends over 14 amino acids. CDR3 in amino acids: CASSDGRVGQPQHF. CDR3 in DNA: TGTGCCAGCAGCGATGGCAGGGTCGGTCAGCCCCAGCATTTT.

This chain connects TRBV20-1 to TRBJ2-1, with D perhaps matching TRBD1 (5 bases). The V end lost 3 bases, the J end lost 1 base, and 13 bases lay between the germline ends. Looked up from germline, CDR1 is DFQATT and CDR2 is SNEGSKA (reference sequence). This CDR3 contains 15 residues. Here the CDR3 DNA reads TGCAGTGCTAGGGGTGACAGTAGATCCTACAATGAGCAGTTCTTC. Its protein is CSARGDSRSYNEQFF.

V gene TRBV27 combines with J gene TRBJ1-5, with D possibly TRBD1 on 6 matching bases. The ends were cut back, 6 bases at V and 3 bases at J, with 15 bases in the middle. CDR3 length equals 15 residues. Germline V gene data show CDR1 as MNHEY and CDR2 as SMNVEV (reference sequence). The CDR3 sequence is CASRGLQGTNQPQHF. In DNA form, the CDR3 reads TGTGCCAGCAGGGGGCTACAGGGAACCAATCAGCCCCAGCATTTT.

This clonotype came up a few times. The chain couples TRBV5-1 to TRBJ1-1; D may be TRBD1 (6 bases). Trimming stripped 4 bases from V and 3 bases from J, with 19 bases between. The CDR3 length is 16 residues. The germline V gene has CDR1 SGHRS and CDR2 YFSETQ. As DNA, the CDR3 is TGCGCCAGCAGCCCGGGATGGGGGGCCGTATACACTGAAGCTTTCTTT. This sequence encodes CASSPGWGAVYTEAFF.

The sample holds many counts of this clonotype. The chain links TRBV7-8 to TRBJ1-1; D not resolved. The germline V and J ends were trimmed by 1 base and 2 bases, with 11 bases remaining between them. From germline, CDR1 is SGHVS and CDR2 FQNEAQ. There are 15 residues in the CDR3. CDR3 DNA sequence: TGTGCCAGCAGCTTAGAAGGCAGAATAAACACTGAAGCTTTCTTT. It is translated as CASSLEGRINTEAFF.

This clonotype has ten or more counts. The chain uses TRBV7-9 and TRBJ1-4; tentative D call: TRBD1 (6 bases). The CDR3 is made up of 17 amino acids. The ends were cut back, 4 bases at V and 2 bases at J, with 17 bases in the middle. The germline V gene encodes CDR1 SEHNR and CDR2 FQNEAQ (reference sequence). CDR3 loop: CASSWTESPRTNEKLFF. For the CDR3, the DNA is TGTGCCAGCAGCTGGACAGAGTCTCCTAGGACTAATGAAAAACTGTTTTTT.

The chain has TRBV3-1 and TRBJ2-1; 8 nucleotides line up with TRBD2. Germline V gene sequence: CDR1 LGHDT, CDR2 YNNKEL (reference sequence). The junction had 4 bases not matched to a gene; V was cut back by 2 bases and J by 4 bases. The CDR3 loop spans 15 amino acids. CDR3 residues: CASSQPLAGYNEQFF. As DNA, the CDR3 is TGTGCCAGCAGCCAACCTCTAGCGGGTTACAATGAGCAGTTCTTC.

The chain combines TRBV20-1 with TRBJ1-2; TRBD1 is a possible D gene (5 bases). The germline V gene encodes CDR1 DFQATT and CDR2 SNEGSKA (reference sequence). V lost 3 bases, J lost 8 bases, and 13 bases lay in between. The CDR3 extends over 12 amino acids. CDR3 DNA: TGCAGTGCTAGGAGGGACGCCGGAGGCTACACCTTC. Amino acid sequence: CSARRDAGGYTF.

This chain joins TRBV29-1 and TRBJ2-7; perhaps TRBD1 as D (6 bases). Germline V gene data show CDR1 as SQVTM and CDR2 as ANQGSEA. CDR3 length: 11 residues. Trimming left V 2 bases short and J 9 bases short, with 11 bases between. The CDR3 DNA follows: TGCAGCGTTGAATACAGGGCAGGGCAGTACTTC. It encodes CSVEYRAGQYF.

DNA of the CDR3: TGTGCCAGCAGCCCGACTAGCGCTCCCGGGGAGCAGTTCTTC. Its protein product is CASSPTSAPGEQFF. The chain employs TRBV2 and TRBJ2-1; 8 bases match TRBD2. The CDR3 length is 14 residues. V was clipped by 6 bases and J by 10 bases; unmatched bases: 11. Per germline, CDR1 SNHLY and CDR2 FYNNEI.

The chain uses TRBV20-1 and TRBJ1-2; the D is unclear. V was cut by 5 bases and J by 3 bases, with 16 bases left in between. This CDR3 has 14 amino acids. Germline V CDR1 and CDR2: DFQATT, SNEGSKA (reference sequence). Here the CDR3 reads CSAQPAREDYGYTF. In DNA, the CDR3 is TGCAGTGCTCAGCCAGCAAGGGAGGACTATGGCTACACCTTC.

This clonotype was observed a few times. This rearrangement joins TRBV12-3 or TRBV12-4 to TRBJ2-5; 7 nucleotides align to TRBD2. V lost 4 bases and J lost 12; bases outside the gene matches: 11. The CDR3 covers 13 residues. Here the CDR3 reads CASSSSGGWEKYF. The DNA for the CDR3 is TGTGCCAGCAGTTCCTCCGGGGGGTGGGAAAAGTACTTC.

This sequence joins TRBV20-1 and TRBJ2-7, with D hard to call. Germline values: CDR1 DFQATT, CDR2 SNEGSKA (reference sequence). Trimming stripped 4 bases from V and 6 bases from J, with 16 bases between. This CDR3 is built from 13 residues. CDR3 nucleotide sequence: TGCAGTGCTAACTACGACCCTACAATCGAGCAGTACTTC. This sequence encodes CSANYDPTIEQYF.

This chain joins TRBV5-1 and TRBJ1-1; the match to TRBD1 covers 8 bases. CDR3 length: 16 residues. V shed 4 bases and J 1 base; nucleotides not matched to a gene: 9. Germline lookup yields CDR1 SGHRS and CDR2 YFSETQ. CDR3 DNA sequence: TGCGCCAGCAGCCCGGCAGGGGGCGGTTGGAACACTGAAGCTTTCTTT. It codes for CASSPAGGGWNTEAFF.

The rearrangement links TRBV6-1 to TRBJ2-2; maybe TRBD1 (5 bases). CDR1 is MNHNS and CDR2 is SASEGT in the germline V gene. CDR3 length: 14 amino acids. V was shortened by 6 bases and J by 4 bases, with 12 bases between the two germline ends. CDR3 nucleotides: TGTGCCAGCAGCAAGACAGTACTCACCGGGGAGCTGTTTTTT. This codes for CASSKTVLTGELFF.

In its sample, this clonotype was seen many times. The chain is built from TRBV9 and TRBJ2-7; D unclear. Trimming shortened V by 1 base and J by 4 bases, and 15 bases separated the two germline ends. Germline CDR1 is SGDLS and CDR2 is YYNGEE. The CDR3 consists of 15 residues. The CDR3 loop is CASSVSGQVEYEQYF. CDR3 DNA sequence: TGTGCCAGCAGCGTATCAGGTCAGGTAGAGTACGAGCAGTACTTC.

This clonotype was found a few times. The CDR3 DNA reads as TGCGCCAGCAGCTTGGAGACTAGCGGGGTCTACAATGAGCAGTTCTTC. As protein: CASSLETSGVYNEQFF. The chain recombines TRBV5-1 with TRBJ2-1; TRBD2 matches at 11 bases. The germline V gene encodes CDR1 SGHRS and CDR2 YFSETQ. The CDR3 runs to 16 residues. V was pared by 0 bases and J by 3 bases, with 2 bases of the junction left unmatched.